This TCR beta chain is drawn from a study of cytomegalovirus exposure and HLA in healthy donors. Study context: Researchers previously reported finding just under 120 million unique TCR beta sequences from approximately 190 million T cells. Study-wide results and limits: Later genetic work tied a missense DCLRE1C variant to beta-chain V and J trimming. Later work found that TCR association rates differed between HLA loci; DRB1 had the most and HLA-C the fewest.

CDR3 size: 17 residues. CDR1 and CDR2 from the germline V gene are SGHRS and YFSETQ. Deletions cut 4 bases from V and 0 bases from J, with 19 bases between. The primer mix had 60 Vbeta and 13 Jbeta primers. Profiling relied on immunoSEQ multiplex PCR, and the TCRdb table lists in-frame clones only, not all of them. The sample carries about 160,000 clones, more than 70% recorded once. About this clone: Its antigen is not identified.

Sequenced material: PBMCs. The rearrangement links TRBV5-1 to TRBJ2-5, with D unclear. This clonotype was sampled from a man younger than 40 in good health and CMV-seronegative. DNA of the CDR3: TGCGCCAGCAGCCACGACACGACCCAAAAGTACCAAGAGACCCAGTACTTC. Its translation is CASSHDTTQKYQETQYF.